The 30 T cell receptor beta chains below all came from one sample that was sequenced in a study of T cell responses to AZD1222 COVID-19 vaccine. TCRdb's table, derived via immunoSEQ multiplex PCR, lists solely in-frame clones and lacks some. The sample includes approximately 100,000 clones, approximately 88% of them seen just once. Sequenced here: peripheral blood, sampled on day 0 of AZD1222 vaccination. The receptors come from an adult in good health.

This clone appeared a single time. The chain couples TRBV10-1 to TRBJ1-3; D remains unclear. Germline V gives CDR1 WNHNN, CDR2 SYGVQD (reference sequence). The CDR3 contains 11 residues. The V gene lost 5 bases and the J gene lost 1 base, with 0 bases spanning the gap. CDR3 in amino acids: CASSSGNTIYF. The CDR3 region has the DNA TGCGCCAGCAGTTCTGGAAACACCATATATTTT.

V gene TRBV28 combines with J gene TRBJ2-7; 8 bases are a match to TRBD1. The germline V gene encodes CDR1 MDHEN and CDR2 SYDVKM. With 4 bases clipped from V and 3 bases from J, the junction kept 14 bases outside the gene matches. This CDR3 spans 17 amino acids. CDR3: CASSSTISGTGRYEQYF. In nucleotides, the CDR3 is TGTGCCAGCAGTTCGACGATTTCCGGGACAGGACGCTACGAGCAGTACTTC.

This chain links TRBV28 with TRBJ1-2; D call uncertain. Germline CDR1 and CDR2: MDHEN and SYDVKM. The CDR3 is made up of 15 amino acids. V was cut by 8 bases and J by 4 bases, with 20 bases left in between. The CDR3 loop reads CASFGSVGHFYGYTF. CDR3 nucleotides: TGTGCCAGCTTCGGTTCCGTCGGGCACTTCTATGGCTACACCTTC.

V usage is TRBV30 and J usage is TRBJ2-1, with 12 bases aligning to TRBD2. CDR1 is GTSNPN and CDR2 is SVGIG in the germline V gene (reference sequence). With V trimmed by 2 bases and J by 4 bases, 6 bases remained unmatched. The CDR3 has 16 amino acids. CDR3 sequence reads: CAWSLQLAGGYNEQFF. As DNA, the CDR3 is TGTGCCTGGAGTCTCCAACTAGCGGGGGGTTACAATGAGCAGTTCTTC.

The chain is built from TRBV27 and TRBJ1-5; the D is unclear. V lost 5 bases and J lost 5, with 10 bases in between. Per the germline V gene, CDR1 is MNHEY and CDR2 is SMNVEV (reference sequence). The CDR3 spans 13 residues. The CDR3 DNA sequence: TGTGCCAGCAGTCCCGCTCATTATCAGCCCCAGCATTTT. Protein: CASSPAHYQPQHF.

This chain links TRBV5-5 with TRBJ1-2; 7 bases are a match to TRBD1. Germline CDR1 and CDR2: SGHKS and YYEKEE (reference sequence). The CDR3 loop spans 15 amino acids. With V trimmed by 3 bases and J by 1 base, 6 bases remained unmatched. The CDR3 sequence: CASSSTGRVNYGYTF. The CDR3 DNA sequence: TGTGCCAGCAGCTCGACAGGGAGGGTTAACTATGGCTACACCTTC. Full variable domain (remainder filled in from reference TRBV5-5 and TRBJ1-2): DAGVTQSPTHLIKTRGQQVTLRCSPISGHKSVSWYQQVLGQGPQFIFQYYEKEERGRGNFPDRFSARQFPNYSSELNVNALLLGDSALYLCASSSTGRVNYGYTFGSGTRLTVV.

A single count supports this clone. The chain carries TRBV3-1 (or the pseudogene TRBV3-2) and TRBJ1-2; perhaps TRBD1 as D (5 bases). This CDR3 spans 13 amino acids. Trimming stripped 1 base from V and 7 bases from J, with 10 bases between. CDR1 and CDR2 from the germline V gene are LGHDT and YNNKEL (reference sequence). The CDR3 reads CASSQGGVLGYTF. The DNA of the CDR3 is TGTGCCAGCAGCCAAGGAGGGGTTCTTGGCTACACCTTC.

The table lists this clone with a few counts. V gene TRBV29-1 combines with J gene TRBJ1-5; D not resolved. Germline V gene sequence: CDR1 SQVTM, CDR2 ANQGSEA. V was cut by 6 bases and J by 3 bases, with 12 bases left in between. The length of the CDR3 is 13 residues. DNA of the CDR3: TGCAGCGTGCTGGACGGAAACAATCAGCCCCAGCATTTT. This sequence encodes CSVLDGNNQPQHF.

The chain is built from TRBV4-2 and TRBJ1-1; a weak D match, TRBD1 (6 bases). The CDR3 consists of 15 residues. The germline CDR1 and CDR2 sequences are LGHNA and YNFKEQ. Between the trimmed V and J ends, which lost 4 bases and 1 base, there was a span of 13 bases. The CDR3 DNA is TGTGCCAGCAGCCGTTCCCTAGGGGGGAACACTGAAGCTTTCTTT. Protein product: CASSRSLGGNTEAFF.

This clone has only one observation. The chain employs TRBV5-1 and TRBJ2-7; 12 nucleotides align to TRBD2. CDR1 and CDR2 from the germline V gene are SGHRS and YFSETQ. The CDR3 consists of 16 residues. The J segment lost 1 base and the V segment lost 0 bases, leaving 2 bases of the junction unmatched. CDR3 nucleotides: TGCGCCAGCAGCTTGGTACTAGCGGGGGGTTCCTACGAGCAGTACTTC. This codes for CASSLVLAGGSYEQYF.

The chain links TRBV24-1 to TRBJ2-2; 9 bases agree with TRBD1. The CDR3 is 17 residues long. Germline V CDR1 and CDR2: KGHDR, SFDVKD. With V trimmed by 0 bases and J by 7 bases, 8 bases remained unmatched. The CDR3 region is CATSDLGTGYLSGELFF. The CDR3, as DNA: TGTGCCACCAGTGATTTGGGGACAGGGTATCTTAGCGGGGAGCTGTTTTTT.

The table lists this clone with a few counts. V gene TRBV20-1 combines with J gene TRBJ1-4, with 9 bases lining up with TRBD1. Losses at the gene ends were 3 bases for V and 8 bases for J; bases not matched to a gene: 4. The germline gives CDR1 DFQATT, CDR2 SNEGSKA (reference sequence). The CDR3 covers 13 residues. The CDR3 reads CSASADRGEKLFF. The CDR3 DNA reads TGCAGTGCTAGTGCTGACAGGGGGGAAAAACTGTTTTTT.

V gene TRBV7-9 combines with J gene TRBJ1-5, with D unresolved. The germline V and J ends were trimmed by 3 bases and 4 bases, with 7 bases remaining between them. The CDR3 is 13 amino acids. Germline values: CDR1 SEHNR, CDR2 FQNEAQ (reference sequence). The DNA for the CDR3 is TGTGCCAGCAGCTTTAGCCCGAATCAGCCCCAGCATTTT. As protein: CASSFSPNQPQHF.

The rearrangement uses TRBV5-1 and TRBJ2-7, with D uncertain. In germline, CDR1 is SGHRS, CDR2 YFSETQ. The V gene lost 0 bases and the J gene lost 2 bases, with 6 bases spanning the gap. The CDR3 spans 13 residues. CDR3 DNA: TGCGCCAGCAGCTTGGTCAGTGCCTACGAGCAGTACTTC. This translates into CASSLVSAYEQYF. Based on the CDR3 plus reference TRBV5-1 and TRBJ2-7, the full variable domain is KAGVTQTPRYLIKTRGQQVTLSCSPISGHRSVSWYQQTPGQGLQFLFEYFSETQRNKGNFPGRFSGRQFSNSRSEMNVSTLELGDSALYLCASSLVSAYEQYFGPGTRLTVT.

The CDR3 is CARSCLQGSYNSPLHF. In nucleotides, the CDR3 is TGTGCCAGAAGCTGCCTCCAGGGCTCCTATAATTCACCCCTCCACTTT. The chain employs TRBV7-5 and TRBJ1-6; the table's D gene call, TRBD1, was not cross checked with the DNA. TRBV7-5 is deemed a pseudogene. The CDR3 extends over 16 amino acids.

The chain links TRBV6-1 to TRBJ1-2, with unresolved D. The CDR3 totals 12 residues. Trimming pared 3 bases from V and 6 bases from J, leaving 8 bases between. CDR1 and CDR2 from the germline V gene are MNHNS and SASEGT. CDR3 DNA sequence: TGTGCCAGCAGTGACAGGCCGAATGGCTACACCTTC. Its translation: CASSDRPNGYTF.

V usage is TRBV7-2 and J usage is TRBJ1-1; 9 bases are shared with TRBD1. This CDR3 has 18 amino acids. The V gene end was trimmed by 6 bases and the J gene end by 8 bases; junction bases not matched to a gene: 22. The germline gives CDR1 SGHTA, CDR2 FQGNSA. CDR3 region: CASRGLDRGIPMGKEAFF. CDR3 sequence (DNA): TGTGCCAGCAGGGGCCTGGACAGGGGAATACCCATGGGAAAGGAAGCTTTCTTT.

This chain connects TRBV14 to TRBJ1-1; TRBD1 is a possible D gene (6 bases). CDR3 length equals 16 residues. Trimming stripped 4 bases from V and 4 bases from J, with 19 bases between. Germline CDR1 SGHDN, CDR2 FVKESK. The CDR3 region is CASSRAGTRTLTEAFF. The CDR3 DNA sequence: TGTGCCAGCAGCCGTGCCGGGACAAGGACTCTCACTGAAGCTTTCTTT.

This rearrangement joins TRBV28 to TRBJ1-5; 10 bases match TRBD1. This CDR3 comprises 15 residues. Germline V CDR1 and CDR2: MDHEN, SYDVKM. V trimming: 3 bases; J trimming: 9 bases; junction bases outside the gene matches: 8. The CDR3: CASSFGDRGLGPQHF. CDR3 sequence (DNA): TGTGCCAGCAGTTTCGGGGACAGGGGCCTCGGGCCCCAGCATTTT.

This sequence joins TRBV6-5 and TRBJ1-6, with D perhaps matching TRBD1 (5 bases). The V and J ends lost 4 bases and 7 bases respectively, with 11 bases between them. The CDR3 loop spans 14 amino acids. The germline V gene has CDR1 MNHEY and CDR2 SVGAGI. The CDR3, as DNA: TGTGCCAGCAGTTCGTATCAGGGCAATTCACCCCTCCACTTT. The encoded protein is CASSSYQGNSPLHF.

The chain recombines TRBV6-6 with TRBJ1-1; 7 positions agree with TRBD1. Germline CDR1 MNHNY, CDR2 SVGAGI (reference sequence). This CDR3 is built from 13 residues. CDR3 loop: CAIGGQQNTEAFF. For the CDR3, the DNA is TGTGCAATAGGGGGACAGCAGAACACTGAAGCTTTCTTT.

Note on this clone: The junction departs from germline at one end; a sequencing error may be responsible. The gene calls are TRBV10-3 and TRBJ1-5; D ambiguous. The CDR3 covers 12 residues. CDR1 ENHRY and CDR2 SYGVKD come from the germline V gene. The CDR3 DNA is TGTGCCATCAGTGACGGGTATGGCGGACGGAATTTT. It yields the protein CAISDGYGGRNF.

The chain couples TRBV29-1 to TRBJ1-1; TRBD1 agrees at 8 bases. V gave up 7 bases and J gave up 5 bases; unmatched junction bases: 15. This CDR3 comprises 15 residues. Germline V gene sequence: CDR1 SQVTM, CDR2 ANQGSEA. In DNA form, the CDR3 reads TGCAGCGCCCTTATGAGCAGGGGGCTCGGGACTGAAGCTTTCTTT. The encoded protein is CSALMSRGLGTEAFF.

The chain couples TRBV3-1 (or the pseudogene TRBV3-2) to TRBJ1-4; D gene uncertain. Germline loops: CDR1 LGHDT, CDR2 YNNKEL (reference sequence). This CDR3 has 14 amino acids. Trimming removed 3 bases at V and 8 bases at J, with 13 bases between. CDR3 residues: CASSQSDGKEKLFF. The CDR3 DNA reads as TGTGCCAGCAGCCAGTCCGACGGGAAAGAAAAACTGTTTTTT.

The genes are TRBV9 and TRBJ2-2; weak D call: TRBD2 (5 bases). CDR1 is SGDLS and CDR2 is YYNGEE in the germline V gene. Trimming cost V 0 bases and J 6 bases, with 9 bases left between them. This CDR3 is built from 14 residues. CDR3 DNA sequence: TGTGCCAGCAGCGTAGAGAGAGGGTCCGGGGAGCTGTTTTTT. This encodes CASSVERGSGELFF.

This clone was seen a few times. Other DNA sequences of this sample code for an identical CDR3. The chain couples TRBV3-1 (or the pseudogene TRBV3-2) to TRBJ1-2; D unclear. Germline V gene lookup returns CDR1 LGHDT and CDR2 YNNKEL (reference sequence). CDR3 size: 12 residues. The V and J ends lost 3 bases and 2 bases respectively, with 4 bases between them. The CDR3 DNA is TGTGCCAGCAGCCAGGGAAACTATGGCTACACCTTC. This sequence encodes CASSQGNYGYTF.

This chain joins TRBV7-6 and TRBJ2-7; TRBD1 aligns across 8 bases. V lost 5 bases and J lost 4; bases outside the gene matches: 10. CDR3 size: 15 residues. CDR1 SGHVS and CDR2 FNYEAQ come from the germline V gene. The DNA of the CDR3 is TGTGCCAGCAGCCGACAGGGGAGTTTGGTGTACGAGCAGTACTTC. This translates into CASSRQGSLVYEQYF.

This chain joins TRBV15 and TRBJ1-5, with D perhaps matching TRBD1 (5 bases). The germline V and J ends were trimmed by 0 bases and 4 bases, with 10 bases remaining between them. The CDR3 contains 15 residues. Germline CDR1 is LNHNV and CDR2 is YYDKDF (reference sequence). The CDR3 is CATSRDAGYNQPQHF. CDR3 nucleotide sequence: TGTGCCACCAGCAGAGATGCAGGGTATAATCAGCCCCAGCATTTT.

The V gene is TRBV28, the J gene TRBJ2-4; no definite D call. The CDR3 is 17 amino acids. Per germline, CDR1 MDHEN and CDR2 SYDVKM. Trimming took off 3 bases at V and 0 bases at J, with 15 bases between the two ends. CDR3 sequence (DNA): TGTGCCAGCAGTTTGATAACCTCGATCCCAGCCAAAAACATTCAGTACTTC. It codes for CASSLITSIPAKNIQYF.

This rearrangement joins TRBV7-9 to TRBJ1-5, with D unresolved. From germline, CDR1 is SEHNR and CDR2 FQNEAQ (reference sequence). V lost 8 bases to trimming and J lost 7 bases, with 18 bases between them. This CDR3 region has 14 residues. CDR3 loop: CASGYDAFGQPQHF. The CDR3 nucleotides are TGTGCCAGCGGATACGACGCCTTCGGGCAGCCCCAGCATTTT.